The rows below give T cell receptor beta chains drawn from one sample of a study of blood T cell repertoires in COVID-19. Profiled with immunoSEQ multiplex PCR; TCRdb holds only in-frame clones, not every one. The sample records 200,000 to 250,000 clones, approximately 85% being singletons. The specimen sequenced was peripheral blood. Receptors originate from a woman of 80 years or more with COVID-19, enrolled during active disease. The CDR3 runs from the conserved cysteine through the conserved F or W. D genes are given only for firm matches. Some rows have no size entry. The others give once, few or many, or a class for an expanded clone.

CDR3 protein: CASSPGVSEKLFF
CDR3 DNA: TGTGCCAGCTCACCCGGAGTTTCGGAAAAACTGTTTTTT
D gene: .
V gene: TRBV18
clone size: .
J gene: TRBJ1-4

CDR3 protein: CASSAHNTNEKLFF
CDR3 DNA: TGTGCCAGCAGCGCACATAATACTAATGAAAAACTGTTTTTT
D gene: .
V gene: TRBV9
clone size: .
J gene: TRBJ1-4

CDR3 protein: CASSGLANMFF
CDR3 DNA: TGTGCCAGCAGTGGACTAGCGAACATGTTCTTC
D gene: TRBD2
V gene: TRBV12-3/TRBV12-4
clone size: .
J gene: TRBJ2-1

CDR3 protein: CASSETGVTNQPQHF
CDR3 DNA: TGTGCCAGTAGTGAGACGGGGGTTACCAATCAGCCCCAGCATTTT
D gene: .
V gene: TRBV19
clone size: .
J gene: TRBJ1-5

CDR3 protein: CASSPGTGDGAFF
CDR3 DNA: TGTGCCAGCTCTCCCGGGACAGGGGACGGAGCTTTCTTT
D gene: TRBD1
V gene: TRBV18
clone size: .
J gene: TRBJ1-1

CDR3 protein: CAISWGLTGPGNTIYF
CDR3 DNA: TGTGCCATCTCATGGGGACTGACAGGGCCAGGAAACACCATATATTTT
D gene: TRBD1
V gene: TRBV10-3
clone size: few
J gene: TRBJ1-3

CDR3 protein: CASGGQTNTGELFF
CDR3 DNA: TGTGCCAGTGGGGGACAGACTAACACCGGGGAGCTGTTTTTT
D gene: TRBD1
V gene: TRBV6-4
clone size: .
J gene: TRBJ2-2

CDR3 protein: CASSDPPGGQETQYF
CDR3 DNA: TGTGCCAGCAGTGACCCCCCGGGAGGCCAAGAGACCCAGTACTTC
D gene: TRBD2
V gene: TRBV6-1
clone size: .
J gene: TRBJ2-5

CDR3 protein: CASSGTRQETQYF
CDR3 DNA: TGTGCCAGCAGTGGGACTAGGCAAGAGACCCAGTACTTC
D gene: TRBD2
V gene: TRBV7-6
clone size: .
J gene: TRBJ2-5

CDR3 protein: CASKTANTEAFF
CDR3 DNA: TGTGCCAGCAAAACAGCAAACACTGAAGCTTTCTTT
D gene: .
V gene: TRBV28
clone size: .
J gene: TRBJ1-1

CDR3 protein: CASSLRVGGNEQFF
CDR3 DNA: TGCGCCAGCAGCTTGCGGGTAGGAGGGAATGAGCAGTTCTTC
D gene: .
V gene: TRBV5-1
clone size: .
J gene: TRBJ2-1

CDR3 protein: CASTQGPQQETQYF
CDR3 DNA: TGTGCCAGCACGCAGGGGCCCCAACAAGAGACCCAGTACTTC
D gene: .
V gene: TRBV3-1/TRBV3-2
clone size: once
J gene: TRBJ2-5

CDR3 protein: CASSLSLGLGRYEQYF
CDR3 DNA: TGTGCCAGCAGTTTATCTCTGGGGCTGGGAAGGTACGAGCAGTACTTC
D gene: .
V gene: TRBV27
clone size: .
J gene: TRBJ2-7

CDR3 protein: CASSSGDRVSGGYTF
CDR3 DNA: TGTGCCAGTAGTTCCGGCGACAGGGTGTCGGGCGGCTACACCTTC
D gene: TRBD1
V gene: TRBV19
clone size: .
J gene: TRBJ1-2

CDR3 protein: CASSIDRDGYTF
CDR3 DNA: TGTGCCAGCAGCATCGACAGGGACGGCTACACCTTC
D gene: .
V gene: TRBV21-1
clone size: .
J gene: TRBJ1-2

CDR3 protein: CASSYSAGGAYGYTF
CDR3 DNA: TGTGCCAGCAGTTACTCGGCAGGGGGCGCCTATGGCTACACCTTC
D gene: TRBD1
V gene: TRBV6-6
clone size: .
J gene: TRBJ1-2

CDR3 protein: CSAREREQAFF
CDR3 DNA: TGCAGTGCTAGAGAACGGGAACAAGCTTTCTTT
D gene: .
V gene: TRBV20-1
clone size: once
J gene: TRBJ1-1

CDR3 protein: CASSRTSGASSSYNEQFF
CDR3 DNA: TGTGCCAGTAGTCGGACTAGCGGGGCTTCGAGTTCCTACAATGAGCAGTTCTTC
D gene: TRBD2
V gene: TRBV19
clone size: .
J gene: TRBJ2-1

CDR3 protein: CASSHGGGTNTGELFF
CDR3 DNA: TGCGCCAGCAGCCATGGTGGGGGCACTAACACCGGGGAGCTGTTTTTT
D gene: .
V gene: TRBV5-1
clone size: .
J gene: TRBJ2-2

CDR3 protein: CASSPRVGRRSTDTQYF
CDR3 DNA: TGTGCCAGCAGCCCCAGGGTGGGGAGGCGCAGCACAGATACGCAGTATTTT
D gene: .
V gene: TRBV7-9
clone size: .
J gene: TRBJ2-3

CDR3 protein: CASSEVVGPGKNIQYF
CDR3 DNA: TGTGCCAGCAGTGAAGTGGTGGGGCCGGGCAAAAACATTCAGTACTTC
D gene: .
V gene: TRBV6-1
clone size: .
J gene: TRBJ2-4

CDR3 protein: CASSVGRTGNTGELFF
CDR3 DNA: TGTGCCAGCAGCGTAGGCAGGACAGGGAACACCGGGGAGCTGTTTTTT
D gene: TRBD1
V gene: TRBV9
clone size: .
J gene: TRBJ2-2

CDR3 protein: CAWTDRRNTEAFF
CDR3 DNA: TGTGCCTGGACAGACAGGAGAAACACTGAAGCTTTCTTT
D gene: .
V gene: TRBV30
clone size: .
J gene: TRBJ1-1

CDR3 protein: CASSEGGTSGGIGETQYF
CDR3 DNA: TGTGCCAGCAGTGAAGGGGGGACTAGCGGGGGCATAGGAGAGACCCAGTACTTC
D gene: TRBD2
V gene: TRBV6-1
clone size: .
J gene: TRBJ2-5

CDR3 protein: CASSTGTGPQPQHF
CDR3 DNA: TGTGCCAGCAGCACCGGGACAGGGCCTCAGCCCCAGCATTTT
D gene: TRBD1
V gene: TRBV28
clone size: .
J gene: TRBJ1-5

CDR3 protein: CASSPPRNIQYF
CDR3 DNA: TGTGCCAGCAGTCCCCCCAGAAACATTCAGTACTTC
D gene: .
V gene: TRBV6-2/TRBV6-3
clone size: .
J gene: TRBJ2-4

CDR3 protein: CASSSTRRKAFF
CDR3 DNA: TGTGCCAGCAGTTCGACTCGACGTAAAGCTTTCTTT
D gene: .
V gene: TRBV6-2/TRBV6-3
clone size: .
J gene: TRBJ1-1

CDR3 protein: CASSLQGQGGHEKLFF
CDR3 DNA: TGTGCCAGCAGCCTTCAGGGACAGGGCGGACATGAAAAACTGTTTTTT
D gene: TRBD1
V gene: TRBV5-6
clone size: .
J gene: TRBJ1-4

CDR3 protein: CASSDPSFGTDTQYF
CDR3 DNA: TGTGCCAGCAGTGATCCTAGCTTTGGCACAGATACGCAGTATTTT
D gene: .
V gene: TRBV2
clone size: .
J gene: TRBJ2-3

CDR3 protein: CASSSGTGTQETQYF
CDR3 DNA: TGCGCCAGCAGCTCCGGGACAGGGACACAAGAGACCCAGTACTTC
D gene: TRBD1
V gene: TRBV5-1
clone size: .
J gene: TRBJ2-5

CDR3 protein: CASRGQGARNQPQHF
CDR3 DNA: TGTGCCAGCAGGGGACAGGGGGCGCGGAATCAGCCCCAGCATTTT
D gene: TRBD1
V gene: TRBV2
clone size: .
J gene: TRBJ1-5

CDR3 protein: CASSVRQGTEAFF
CDR3 DNA: TGTGCCAGCAGCGTCCGACAGGGCACTGAAGCTTTCTTT
D gene: TRBD1
V gene: TRBV7-2
clone size: .
J gene: TRBJ1-1

CDR3 protein: CASSTPGESNEKLFF
CDR3 DNA: TGTGCCAGCAGCACTCCAGGGGAGTCGAATGAAAAACTGTTTTTT
D gene: .
V gene: TRBV28
clone size: .
J gene: TRBJ1-4

CDR3 protein: CASSLFTPGGIIQYF
CDR3 DNA: TGTGCCAGCAGCTTATTCACTCCCGGGGGTATCATTCAGTACTTC
D gene: .
V gene: TRBV5-4
clone size: .
J gene: TRBJ2-4

CDR3 protein: CASSLGSIGNYGYTF
CDR3 DNA: TGTGCCAGCAGCTTAGGCTCTATCGGGAACTATGGCTACACCTTC
D gene: .
V gene: TRBV11-2
clone size: .
J gene: TRBJ1-2

CDR3 protein: CASSILAAQETQYF
CDR3 DNA: TGTGCCAGCAGTATACTAGCGGCCCAAGAGACCCAGTACTTC
D gene: TRBD2
V gene: TRBV2
clone size: .
J gene: TRBJ2-5

CDR3 protein: CAWASGGTDTQYF
CDR3 DNA: TGTGCGTGGGCTAGCGGGGGCACAGATACGCAGTATTTT
D gene: TRBD2
V gene: TRBV30
clone size: .
J gene: TRBJ2-3

CDR3 protein: CASSQGDRAEQPQHF
CDR3 DNA: TGTGCCAGTAGTCAGGGGGACAGGGCGGAGCAGCCCCAGCATTTT
D gene: TRBD1
V gene: TRBV19
clone size: once
J gene: TRBJ1-5

CDR3 protein: CASSLGQGKKYGYTF
CDR3 DNA: TGTGCCAGCAGTTTAGGACAGGGAAAGAAATATGGCTACACCTTC
D gene: TRBD1
V gene: TRBV28
clone size: once
J gene: TRBJ1-2

CDR3 protein: CASRVGQGSTEAFF
CDR3 DNA: TGTGCCAGCAGAGTAGGACAGGGGTCCACTGAAGCTTTCTTT
D gene: TRBD1
V gene: TRBV3-1/TRBV3-2
clone size: .
J gene: TRBJ1-1

CDR3 protein: CASSVALPIQSYGYTF
CDR3 DNA: TGTGCCAGCAGCGTAGCCCTCCCGATACAGAGCTATGGCTACACCTTC
D gene: .
V gene: TRBV9
clone size: .
J gene: TRBJ1-2

CDR3 protein: CASSLGGPGNEQFF
CDR3 DNA: TGTGCCAGCAGTTTGGGGGGGCCGGGAAATGAGCAGTTCTTC
D gene: .
V gene: TRBV6-2/TRBV6-3
clone size: .
J gene: TRBJ2-1

CDR3 protein: CASSPRGSGGISYNEQFF
CDR3 DNA: TGTGCCAGCAGCCCCCGAGGTAGCGGGGGTATCTCCTACAATGAGCAGTTCTTC
D gene: TRBD2
V gene: TRBV11-2
clone size: .
J gene: TRBJ2-1

CDR3 protein: CASSYGGHGETQYF
CDR3 DNA: TGTGCCAGCAGTTACGGGGGACATGGAGAGACCCAGTACTTC
D gene: .
V gene: TRBV6-5
clone size: .
J gene: TRBJ2-5

CDR3 protein: CASSPNTDTQYF
CDR3 DNA: TGTGCCAGCAGCCCAAACACAGATACGCAGTATTTT
D gene: .
V gene: TRBV5-4
clone size: once
J gene: TRBJ2-3

CDR3 protein: CATSRDETAGEAFF
CDR3 DNA: TGTGCCACCAGCAGAGATGAAACCGCAGGGGAAGCTTTCTTT
D gene: .
V gene: TRBV15
clone size: .
J gene: TRBJ1-1

CDR3 protein: CASSRDSGNQPQHF
CDR3 DNA: TGTGCCAGCTCACGGGACAGCGGCAATCAGCCCCAGCATTTT
D gene: TRBD1
V gene: TRBV18
clone size: .
J gene: TRBJ1-5

CDR3 protein: CASTNAGVLSGANVLTF
CDR3 DNA: TGTGCCAGCACCAATGCGGGGGTCCTCTCTGGGGCCAACGTCCTGACTTTC
D gene: TRBD2
V gene: TRBV5-5
clone size: .
J gene: TRBJ2-6

CDR3 protein: CASSLRHFYEQYF
CDR3 DNA: TGTGCCAGCAGTTTAAGACATTTCTACGAGCAGTACTTC
D gene: .
V gene: TRBV28
clone size: .
J gene: TRBJ2-7

CDR3 protein: CASSRTQGLKTEAFF
CDR3 DNA: TGCGCCAGCAGCCGCACACAGGGGTTGAAGACTGAAGCTTTCTTT
D gene: TRBD1
V gene: TRBV4-3
clone size: once
J gene: TRBJ1-1

CDR3 protein: CASSLWGTGPTGYTF
CDR3 DNA: TGTGCCAGCAGCTTGTGGGGGACAGGTCCAACTGGCTACACCTTC
D gene: TRBD1
V gene: TRBV5-4
clone size: .
J gene: TRBJ1-2

CDR3 protein: CASSLQLRDTQYF
CDR3 DNA: TGTGCCAGCAGCTTGCAGTTACGAGATACGCAGTATTTT
D gene: .
V gene: TRBV5-4
clone size: .
J gene: TRBJ2-3

CDR3 protein: CASSLGRGQQETQYF
CDR3 DNA: TGTGCCAGCAGCTTGGGCAGGGGGCAACAAGAGACCCAGTACTTC
D gene: TRBD1
V gene: TRBV13
clone size: .
J gene: TRBJ2-5

CDR3 protein: CASSPGTAGNTIYF
CDR3 DNA: TGTGCCAGCAGCCCAGGGACAGCTGGAAACACCATATATTTT
D gene: TRBD1
V gene: TRBV3-1/TRBV3-2
clone size: .
J gene: TRBJ1-3

CDR3 protein: CASSPDDRGNSPLHF
CDR3 DNA: TGTGCCAGCTCACCCGATGACAGGGGAAATTCACCCCTCCACTTT
D gene: TRBD1
V gene: TRBV18
clone size: .
J gene: TRBJ1-6

CDR3 protein: CASSYSGQGAGYGYTF
CDR3 DNA: TGTGCCAGCAGTTACTCGGGACAGGGGGCGGGGTATGGCTACACCTTC
D gene: TRBD1
V gene: TRBV6-5
clone size: .
J gene: TRBJ1-2